These 29 T cell receptor beta chains share one sample of origin, sequenced in a study of T cells in Graves' hyperthyroidism and ophthalmopathy. What was amplified from RNA transcripts were TCR beta CDR3 regions. With the HTBI primer set, the TCR CDR3 went through a first round of RT-PCR. MiXCR was run by TCRdb on the multiplex PCR reads, yielding one entry per CDR3 protein. This table has some 560,000 distinct CDR3 sequences, 15% to 19% appearing once. The specimen was blood. These receptor sequences come from a woman under 40 with Graves' hyperthyroidism.

This sequence joins TRBV20-1 and TRBJ2-3; 14 bases fit TRBD2. This CDR3 is built from 15 residues. Unmatched junction bases numbered 12, after V lost 3 bases and J lost 13 bases. CDR1 DFQATT and CDR2 SNEGSKA come from the germline V gene (reference sequence). This CDR3 reads CSARIGVGLAGVEYF. CDR3 sequence (DNA): TGCAGTGCTAGGATAGGTGTGGGACTAGCGGGAGTGGAGTATTTT.

This clonotype was seen many times. Here the CDR3 DNA reads TGTGCCAGCTCTTGGGACAGTAAAAACATTCAGTACTTC. It translates to CASSWDSKNIQYF. The chain has TRBV18 and TRBJ2-4, with TRBD1 matching over 7 bases. V was clipped by 6 bases and J by 4 bases; unmatched bases: 3. There are 13 residues in the CDR3. From germline, CDR1 is KGHSH and CDR2 LQKENI.

At least ten counts were recorded for this clonotype. The rearrangement joins TRBV20-1 to TRBJ1-5, with D perhaps matching TRBD1 (6 bases). CDR3 size: 19 residues. Germline V gene data show CDR1 as DFQATT and CDR2 as SNEGSKA (reference sequence). Trimming shortened V by 0 bases and J by 0 bases, and 21 bases separated the two germline ends. CDR3 in DNA: TGCAGTGCTAGAGACCTCGGGGGGCCACTAGCGTATAGCAATCAGCCCCAGCATTTT. It encodes CSARDLGGPLAYSNQPQHF.

The sample holds many counts of this clonotype. The chain employs TRBV15 and TRBJ1-5; TRBD1 is a possible D gene (6 bases). This CDR3 has 18 residues. The germline V gene has CDR1 LNHNV and CDR2 YYDKDF (reference sequence). V was shortened by 5 bases and J by 7 bases, with 27 bases between the two germline ends. In DNA form, the CDR3 reads TGTGCCACCAGCGGGTACGACAGACGCACGGGGGGGCGACAGCCCCAGCATTTT. It is translated as CATSGYDRRTGGRQPQHF.

The V and J genes are TRBV3-1 and TRBJ1-4; no reliable D call. Germline CDR1 LGHDT, CDR2 YNNKEL (reference sequence). This CDR3 has 17 amino acids. The V and J ends lost 2 bases and 3 bases respectively, with 16 bases between them. The CDR3 region has the DNA TGTGCCAGCAGCCAAACTCTCTCTAGGGAGGCTAATGAAAAACTGTTTTTT. Its protein is CASSQTLSREANEKLFF. The full variable domain, in which reference TRBV3-1 and TRBJ1-4 provide the parts outside the CDR3, is DTAVSQTPKYLVTQMGNDKSIKCEQNLGHDTMYWYKQDSKKFLKIMFSYNNKELIINETVPNRFSPKSPDKAHLNLHINSLELGDSAVYFCASSQTLSREANEKLFFGSGTQLSVL.

In this sample, this clonotype turned up many times. The chain uses TRBV12-3 or TRBV12-4 and TRBJ2-1; 8 bases map to TRBD2. The CDR3 contains 16 residues. J was trimmed by 2 bases and V by 5 bases; bases with no gene match: 8. CDR3 region: CASSPPSGSAYNEQFF. For the CDR3, the DNA is TGTGCCAGCAGTCCCCCCAGCGGGAGCGCCTACAATGAGCAGTTCTTC.

This clonotype was counted many times. This rearrangement joins TRBV6-1 to TRBJ2-1; D gene uncertain. From germline, CDR1 is MNHNS and CDR2 SASEGT. The CDR3 runs 15 residues. Trimming took 5 bases from V and 3 from J, leaving 14 bases between them. DNA of the CDR3: TGTGCCAGCAGTTGGGTCGGGCCTCACTACAATGAGCAGTTCTTC. As protein: CASSWVGPHYNEQFF.

This clonotype was counted many times. This chain links TRBV5-1 with TRBJ2-3; D possibly corresponds to TRBD1 (6 bases). The V gene's germline CDR1 is SGHRS and CDR2 YFSETQ. Between the trimmed V and J ends, which lost 4 bases and 0 bases, there was a span of 9 bases. The CDR3 length is 14 residues. The CDR3 nucleotides are TGCGCCAGCAGCCCCGGACAGAGCACAGATACGCAGTATTTT. It translates to CASSPGQSTDTQYF. The full variable domain, completed using reference TRBV5-1 and TRBJ2-3, is KAGVTQTPRYLIKTRGQQVTLSCSPISGHRSVSWYQQTPGQGLQFLFEYFSETQRNKGNFPGRFSGRQFSNSRSEMNVSTLELGDSALYLCASSPGQSTDTQYFGPGTRLTVL.

V is TRBV10-3 and J is TRBJ2-7; D could derive from TRBD1 or TRBD2 (5 bases each). V was trimmed by 6 bases and J by 3 bases, leaving 18 bases between them. Germline CDR1 reads ENHRY; CDR2 reads SYGVKD. This CDR3 region has 15 residues. The CDR3 bases are TGTGCCATCAGCTTTACCGGGACGGGATACTACGAGCAGTACTTC. As protein: CAISFTGTGYYEQYF.

The V call is TRBV7-2, the J call TRBJ2-6; D is unclear. The CDR3 is 15 residues long. Between the trimmed V and J ends, which lost 3 bases and 6 bases, there was a span of 12 bases. Germline V CDR1 and CDR2: SGHTA, FQGNSA. DNA of the CDR3: TGTGCCAGCAGCTTCCGGACCTATCCGGCCAACGTCCTGACTTTC. Its protein is CASSFRTYPANVLTF.

Remarks on this clonotype: Since a much larger clone is just one base distant, this may be a read error. The chain has TRBV7-2 and TRBJ1-6; D possibly corresponds to TRBD1 (5 bases). The V and J ends lost 2 bases and 9 bases respectively, with 17 bases between them. CDR3 length: 16 amino acids. CDR1 and CDR2 (germline): SGHTA, FQGNSA. This CDR3 reads CASSLLQGSRGSPLHF. The DNA for the CDR3 is TGTGCCAGCAGCTTACTCCAGGGTTCCCGGGGTTCACCCCTCCACTTT.

This clonotype appeared many times. The J gene is TRBJ2-7, the V gene TRBV5-1; 10 bases are shared with TRBD2. Germline CDR1 is SGHRS and CDR2 is YFSETQ. J gave up 2 bases and V 6 bases, and 8 bases lay outside the gene matches. This CDR3 has 15 amino acids. The CDR3 here is CASNSVAGGPYEQYF. The CDR3 region has the DNA TGCGCCAGCAACTCCGTAGCGGGAGGTCCCTACGAGCAGTACTTC. The complete variable domain, with remaining parts taken from reference TRBV5-1 and TRBJ2-7, reads KAGVTQTPRYLIKTRGQQVTLSCSPISGHRSVSWYQQTPGQGLQFLFEYFSETQRNKGNFPGRFSGRQFSNSRSEMNVSTLELGDSALYLCASNSVAGGPYEQYFGPGTRLTVT.

This clonotype was seen at least ten times. This chain joins TRBV27 and TRBJ1-1, with 7 bases that match TRBD1. The V gene's germline CDR1 is MNHEY and CDR2 SMNVEV (reference sequence). V trimming: 5 bases; J trimming: 7 bases; junction bases outside the gene matches: 13. The CDR3 has 15 amino acids. The CDR3 nucleotides are TGTGCCAGCAGTGACCCCCGGACAGGAGAAGATGAAGCTTTCTTT. It translates to CASSDPRTGEDEAFF.

This clonotype showed up just once. The chain joins TRBV7-9 to TRBJ2-2; 10 bases map to TRBD1. J gave up 4 bases and V 7 bases, and 3 bases lay outside the gene matches. The CDR3 runs 14 residues. The germline CDR1 and CDR2 sequences are SEHNR and FQNEAQ (reference sequence). CDR3 bases: TGTGCCAGCAAAGACAGGGGGCGCACCGGGGAGCTGTTTTTT. This translates into CASKDRGRTGELFF.

In the case of this clonotype: A single base separates this from a much larger clone, so it may be a read error. The J gene is TRBJ2-5, the V gene TRBV28; D not certain. The CDR3 is 15 amino acids. V shed 2 bases and J shed 2 bases, with 12 bases lying between them. The germline V gene has CDR1 MDHEN and CDR2 SYDVKM. CDR3 DNA: TGTGCCAGCAGTTTAGACCAAATGGGGCAAGAGACCCAGTACTTC. This encodes CASSLDQMGQETQYF.

Concerning this clonotype itself: This may stem from a read error, because a much larger clone lies one nucleotide away. The V and J genes are TRBV7-9 and TRBJ2-7, with D perhaps matching TRBD1 (5 bases). V was shortened by 0 bases and J by 3 bases, with 12 bases between the two germline ends. The germline gives CDR1 SEHNR, CDR2 FQNEAQ (reference sequence). CDR3 size: 15 residues. As DNA, the CDR3 is TGTGCCAGCAGCTTAGCGGGGCAGGATGTCTACGAGCAGTACTTC. It specifies CASSLAGQDVYEQYF.

This clonotype was detected a few times. The chain couples TRBV4-1 to TRBJ1-4; D is unresolved. V lost 1 base, J lost 5 bases, and 8 bases lay in between. CDR1 is MGHRA, CDR2 YSYEKL, per germline. The CDR3 has 14 residues. The CDR3 reads CASSQGVGNEKLFF. The CDR3 nucleotides read TGCGCCAGCAGCCAAGGGGTGGGAAATGAAAAACTGTTTTTT.

This clonotype was detected ten times or more. V and J are TRBV10-3 and TRBJ1-5, with D hard to call. The CDR3 is 13 residues long. Germline V gene sequence: CDR1 ENHRY, CDR2 SYGVKD. Trimming left V 7 bases short and J 4 bases short, with 11 bases between. DNA for the CDR3: TGTGCCATCAACAAGGAAACAAATCAGCCCCAGCATTTT. Translation gives CAINKETNQPQHF.

The CDR3, as DNA: TGTGCCATTTCAGGATTGGACACTGAAGCTTTCTTT. The encoded protein is CAISGLDTEAFF. The rearrangement joins TRBV10-3 to TRBJ1-1; D gene ambiguous. Per germline, CDR1 ENHRY and CDR2 SYGVKD. Trimming shortened V by 9 bases and J by 3 bases, and 11 bases separated the two germline ends. The CDR3 consists of 12 residues.

This clonotype was observed a few times. V gene TRBV4-3 combines with J gene TRBJ2-1; 12 bases align to TRBD2. Germline V gives CDR1 LGHNA, CDR2 YSLEER. CDR3 length: 15 residues. Germline trimming cut 6 bases from V and 7 bases from J; bases unmatched to any gene: 7. The CDR3 DNA is TGCGCCAGCAGACGATTCGGACTAGCGGGAAATGAGCAGTTCTTC. Amino acid sequence: CASRRFGLAGNEQFF.

The V and J genes are TRBV18 and TRBJ2-7; 8 bases align to TRBD2. CDR3 size: 15 residues. Germline V CDR1 and CDR2: KGHSH, LQKENI. The V segment lost 5 bases and the J segment 4 bases; nucleotides outside the gene matches: 10. CDR3 in amino acids: CASSRSGGASYEQYF. CDR3 DNA: TGTGCCAGCTCAAGGTCCGGGGGGGCTTCTTACGAGCAGTACTTC.

Remarks on this clonotype: A single base separates this from a much larger clone, so it may be a read error. The V gene is TRBV5-1, the J gene TRBJ2-1, with D unresolved. This CDR3 region has 13 residues. Germline CDR1 reads SGHRS; CDR2 reads YFSETQ. The CDR3 DNA sequence: TGCGCCATCAGCTTGGCCGCGGTAGCCGAGCAGTTCTTC. Protein product: CAISLAAVAEQFF.

A remark on this clonotype: A much larger clone is a single base away; this may be a read error. The V and J genes are TRBV7-2 and TRBJ2-1; D uncertain. The DNA end is a closer match to TRBJ2-7, so the J assignment may be wrong. This CDR3 is 14 amino acids long. Germline V CDR1 and CDR2: SGHTA, FQGNSA. The CDR3, as DNA: TGTGCCAGCAGCCAAACGGCCCCTTACAATGAGCAGTACTTC. It encodes CASSQTAPYNEQYF.

The CDR3 DNA sequence: TGTGCCAGCAGCGATCGTGGACGGCGAATCACCGGGGAGCTGTTTTTT. This codes for CASSDRGRRITGELFF. This chain connects TRBV11-2 to TRBJ2-2; D gene uncertain. V was cut by 5 bases and J by 4 bases, with 17 bases left in between. The germline CDR1 and CDR2 sequences are SGHAT and FQNNGV. The CDR3 sequence is 16 residues long.

This clonotype was picked up many times. This rearrangement joins TRBV30 to TRBJ2-2; no clear D gene. CDR3 length: 12 amino acids. V was cut by 7 bases and J by 3 bases, with 9 bases left in between. The germline V gene encodes CDR1 GTSNPN and CDR2 SVGIG (reference sequence). In DNA form, the CDR3 reads TGTGCCTTGATAGGGTACACCGGGGAGCTGTTTTTT. Protein product: CALIGYTGELFF.

The V call is TRBV6-8, the J call TRBJ1-6, with D perhaps TRBD1 (6 bases). This CDR3 has 17 residues. Trimming cost V 5 bases and J 8 bases, with 22 bases left between them. Germline lookup yields CDR1 MNHGY and CDR2 SAAAGT. CDR3 sequence reads: CASSTPDSLGGDSPLHF. CDR3 coding DNA: TGTGCCAGCAGTACACCGGACAGCCTGGGGGGGGATTCACCCCTCCACTTT.

The chain carries TRBV13 and TRBJ2-3, with 8 bases lining up with TRBD2. The CDR3 length is 17 residues. Germline trimming cut 2 bases from V and 2 bases from J; bases unmatched to any gene: 9. Germline V gene lookup returns CDR1 PRHDT and CDR2 FYEKMQ (reference sequence). The CDR3 nucleotides are TGTGCCAGCAGCTTACGAGCCGGGGGGGCGGACACAGATACGCAGTATTTT. As protein: CASSLRAGGADTDTQYF.

This clonotype was detected ten times or more. This sequence joins TRBV11-2 and TRBJ2-5; TRBD1 agrees at 7 bases. Trimming at V came to 2 bases and at J to 5 bases, leaving 8 bases not matched to a gene. The CDR3 has 15 amino acids. Germline V gene data show CDR1 as SGHAT and CDR2 as FQNNGV. The CDR3 nucleotides are TGTGCCAGCAGCTTAATTTACAGGGGTCCGGAGACCCAGTACTTC. The encoded protein is CASSLIYRGPETQYF.

The genes are TRBV11-1 and TRBJ1-4; D is unresolved. Per the germline V gene, CDR1 is SGHAT and CDR2 is FQDESV (reference sequence). The V end was cut by 5 bases, the J end by 2 bases, with 6 bases between. This CDR3 is 13 amino acids long. The CDR3 DNA reads as TGTGCCAGCAGCAAAAGGACTAATGAAAAACTGTTTTTT. It yields the protein CASSKRTNEKLFF.